This is a list of T cell receptor beta chains from one sample in a study of T cells in Graves' hyperthyroidism and ophthalmopathy. TCRdb independently ran MiXCR on the multiplex PCR reads; one entry per CDR3 protein. The sample shows under 350,000 distinct CDR3 sequences, approximately 15% of them seen only once. Sequenced material: blood. These receptors originate from a woman aged 55-70 years with Graves' ophthalmopathy. Both conserved end residues are part of each CDR3. The order of the fields is J gene, clone size, D gene, V gene, CDR3 DNA, CDR3 protein. D genes are given only for firm matches. Only part of the rows carry a size: once, few, many, or a class if the clone is expanded.

TRBJ1-1 few NA TRBV20-1 TGCAGTGCTGCCCCCAAACAAATGGACAGAAGAATTAACTTGGCTACTGAAGCTTTCTTT CSAAPKQMDRRINLATEAFF
TRBJ1-1 many NA TRBV18 TGTGCCAGCTCACCGATGGCACAGATGAACACTGAAGCTTTCTTT CASSPMAQMNTEAFF
TRBJ2-7 many NA TRBV6-2/TRBV6-3 TGTGCCAGCGCAGACAGGCTGTCGGACGAGCAGTACTTC CASADRLSDEQYF
TRBJ1-2 many NA TRBV3-1 TGTGCCAGCAGCCACCATCGGGACACTAACTATGGCTACACCTTC CASSHHRDTNYGYTF
TRBJ1-1 many NA TRBV4-1 TGCGCCAGCAGCCAAGTCGGGACACCTGGGGGAGCTTTCTTT CASSQVGTPGGAFF
TRBJ2-1 few NA TRBV20-1 TGCAGTGCTAGAGATCGTATTACTAACAATGAGCAGTTCTTC CSARDRITNNEQFF
TRBJ1-2 many TRBD1 TRBV2 TGTGCCAGCGGGGACAGGGCTCAATATGGCTACACCTTC CASGDRAQYGYTF
TRBJ1-6 many NA TRBV20-1 TGCAGTGCTAGATCTTCAGGAGGGAGCTCCTATAATTCACCCCTCCACTTT CSARSSGGSSYNSPLHF
TRBJ1-3 NA NA TRBV7-9 TGTGCCAGCAGCTTACTTAGTTACTCTGGAAACACCATATATTTT CASSLLSYSGNTIYF
TRBJ2-6 few TRBD2 TRBV12-3/TRBV12-4 TGTGCCAGCACCGCCCGGGGGGATGGGGCCAACGTCCTGACTTTC CASTARGDGANVLTF
TRBJ2-1 NA TRBD2 TRBV30 TGTGCCTGGAGTGTAAGGCCTAGCGGGAGGGTAGACAATGAGCAGTTCTTC CAWSVRPSGRVDNEQFF
TRBJ2-5 many NA TRBV5-1 TGCGCCAGCAGCTTAATGGACGGACAAGAGACCCAGTACTTC CASSLMDGQETQYF
TRBJ1-1 many NA TRBV28 TGTGCCAGCAGTTTGGGGGGCAGGGGCTACACTGAAGCTTTCTTT CASSLGGRGYTEAFF
TRBJ2-2 few NA TRBV9 TGTGCCAGCAGCGCCCAGAGGGGGACGCGGAACACCGGGGAGCTGTTTTTT CASSAQRGTRNTGELFF
TRBJ2-1 many TRBD2 TRBV27 TGTGCCAGCAGTTCCCTGACTAGCGGGGGTAGGAATGAGCAGTTCTTC CASSSLTSGGRNEQFF
TRBJ1-1 NA NA TRBV20-1 TGCAGTGCTACTCGGGACTCCCCCGCTTTCTTT CSATRDSPAFF
TRBJ2-2 NA NA TRBV28 TGTGCCAGCAGTTTAGCGGTGCGATCGAACACCGGGGAGCTGTTTTTT CASSLAVRSNTGELFF
TRBJ1-1 many NA TRBV3-1 TGTGCCAGCAGCCACTACGACAGGATTTACACTGAAGCTTTCTTT CASSHYDRIYTEAFF
TRBJ1-5 few NA TRBV5-1 TGCGCCAGCAGCTTGGACGGGGATGGCAATCAGCCCCAGCATTTT CASSLDGDGNQPQHF
TRBJ1-5 NA TRBD1 TRBV5-1 TGCGCCAGCAGCTTGACTCCAGGGGGGAACACCGGGACAGGGCAGCATTTT CASSLTPGGNTGTGQHF
TRBJ2-2 many NA TRBV6-1 TGTGCCAGCAGTCCCTTCTCCCCCCCGGAGCTGTTTTTT CASSPFSPPELFF
TRBJ2-2 NA NA TRBV6-5 TGTGCCAGCAGTTATCGTGAGCAGCTGTTTTTT CASSYREQLFF
TRBJ2-2 few NA TRBV6-6 TGTGCCAGCAGTTACTACAATACCGGGGAGCTGTTTTTT CASSYYNTGELFF
TRBJ2-4 NA NA TRBV6-1 TGTGCCAGCAACCAAAACCTCGGACGGGGCAAAAACATTCAGTACTTC CASNQNLGRGKNIQYF
TRBJ1-6 few TRBD1 TRBV20-1 TGCAGTGCTAGAGGTTCAGGGGGCACCTATAATTCACCCCTCCACTTT CSARGSGGTYNSPLHF
TRBJ1-2 few NA TRBV7-2 TGTGCCAGCAGCTTAAACGAGGGGGGCCTCTATGGCTACACCTTC CASSLNEGGLYGYTF
TRBJ1-4 many NA TRBV5-1 TGCGCCAGCAGGCAAGACTTGGAAAAACTGTTTTTT CASRQDLEKLFF
TRBJ1-1 many TRBD1 TRBV10-3 TGTGCCATCAGCGAAGGGGACAGTCTGAACACTGAAGCTTTCTTT CAISEGDSLNTEAFF
TRBJ1-2 NA NA TRBV9 TGTGCCAGCAGCGTAGTTGAGCAGGCCTATGGCTACACCTTC CASSVVEQAYGYTF
TRBJ1-1 many NA TRBV7-3 TGTGCCAGCAGGAACAGAATGGGGACTGAAGCTTTCTTT CASRNRMGTEAFF
TRBJ2-2 NA TRBD1 TRBV18 TGTGCCAGCTCACCGCTGGCCAGGGGGTCCGCCGGGGAGCTGTTTTTT CASSPLARGSAGELFF
TRBJ2-4 few TRBD1 TRBV30 TGTGCCTGGAGTACGAAGGGGGCTCCCGGGGCCAAAAACATTCAGTACTTC CAWSTKGAPGAKNIQYF
TRBJ1-4 many TRBD1 TRBV18 TGTGCCAGCTCACCGGTGCAGGGGGGTAATGAAAAACTGTTTTTT CASSPVQGGNEKLFF
TRBJ2-7 many TRBD2 TRBV7-2 TGTGCCAGCAGCTTAGAACTAGCGGGTCCCTACGAGCAGTACTTC CASSLELAGPYEQYF
TRBJ2-7 many NA TRBV30 TGTGCCTGGAGTCCGGGTGGAGGCGAGCAGTACTTC CAWSPGGGEQYF
TRBJ1-1 many NA TRBV7-8 TGTGCCAGCAGCTTAGACTTAGACACTGAAGCTTTCTTT CASSLDLDTEAFF
TRBJ2-5 many TRBD2 TRBV27 TGTGCCAGCAGTTTAAGGGGAGTAGCGGGGGTCGAAGAGACCCAGTACTTC CASSLRGVAGVEETQYF
TRBJ2-1 many NA TRBV6-1 TGTGCCAGCAGACCCTTGGGGAGGTATGAGCAGTTCTTC CASRPLGRYEQFF
TRBJ1-4 once NA TRBV6-2/TRBV6-3 TGTGCCAGCAGAAAACAGGGACCTAATGAAAAACTGTTTTTT CASRKQGPNEKLFF
TRBJ1-6 many TRBD1 TRBV18 TGTGCCAGCTCACCACGAGGGACAGGGGGATATAATTCACCCCTCCACTTT CASSPRGTGGYNSPLHF
TRBJ1-2 many NA TRBV4-1 TGCGCCAGCAGCCAAGCGGTCGGAATCTATGGCTACACCTTC CASSQAVGIYGYTF
TRBJ2-2 once NA TRBV7-2 TGTGCCAGCAGCTTTCGGGGGGCTAGGGGGACCGGGGAGCTGTTTTTT CASSFRGARGTGELFF
TRBJ1-1 many NA TRBV29-1 TGCAGCGTGGGGGCCCGGGTAGCGATTACTGAAGCTTTCTTT CSVGARVAITEAFF
TRBJ1-2 NA NA TRBV19 TGTGCCAGTATGCAAGGGGGGCTCGATGGCTACACCTTC CASMQGGLDGYTF
TRBJ2-7 NA NA TRBV19 TGTGCCACAAGTAGTGGGGGCCCCTACGAGCAGTACTTC CATSSGGPYEQYF
TRBJ2-7 NA TRBD2 TRBV28 TGTGCCACCGCCAGGCGGGAGATTTCCTACGAGCAGTACTTC CATARREISYEQYF